One and the same sample provided the 24 T cell receptor beta chains below, sequenced in a study of blood T cells in healthy people across ages. The second PCR ran about 6 to 12 cycles with a sample-barcoded 5' primer and J-beta primers. A single record per CDR3 protein comes from TCRdb applying MiXCR to the 5' RACE reads. The sample shows roughly 2 million distinct CDR3 sequences, 49% of them seen only once. Sequencing was performed on blood. The source is a woman aged 40 to 49 in good health.

J is TRBJ2-3 and V is TRBV6-5, with TRBD2 matching 9 bases. V was clipped by 6 bases and J by 1 base; unmatched bases: 5. Germline V gene sequence: CDR1 MNHEY, CDR2 SVGAGI. The CDR3 has 15 residues. In nucleotides, the CDR3 is TGTGCCAGCAGGAGCGGGGGGATCCGCACAGATACGCAGTATTTT. Translating it yields CASRSGGIRTDTQYF.

This clonotype was detected a few times. The rearrangement joins TRBV29-1 to TRBJ2-6; 7 bases are a match to TRBD2. Germline values: CDR1 SQVTM, CDR2 ANQGSEA. This CDR3 has 13 residues. Unmatched junction bases numbered 3, after V lost 5 bases and J lost 5 bases. The CDR3 loop reads CSVSGERANVLTF. The DNA for the CDR3 is TGCAGCGTTAGCGGGGAGAGGGCCAACGTCCTGACTTTC.

The V gene is TRBV11-2, the J gene TRBJ2-7, with 7 bases aligning to TRBD2. The CDR3 spans 17 residues. The germline V gene has CDR1 SGHAT and CDR2 FQNNGV. Trimming cost V 0 bases and J 3 bases; bases outside gene matches: 11. CDR3 nucleotides: TGTGCCAGCAGCTTAGATCTCAGACTAGGGGACTACTACGAGCAGTACTTC. It yields the protein CASSLDLRLGDYYEQYF. Looking up the rest from reference TRBV11-2 and TRBJ2-7 gives the full variable domain: EAGVAQSPRYKIIEKRQSVAFWCNPISGHATLYWYQQILGQGPKLLIQFQNNGVVDDSQLPKDRFSAERLKGVDSTLKIQPAKLEDSAVYLCASSLDLRLGDYYEQYFGPGTRLTVT.

This clonotype was seen a few times. The rearrangement uses TRBV7-2 and TRBJ1-2, with D possibly TRBD1 on 6 matching bases. Trimming took off 0 bases at V and 7 bases at J, with 12 bases between the two ends. This CDR3 has 14 residues. Germline CDR1 reads SGHTA; CDR2 reads FQGNSA. The CDR3 DNA reads TGTGCCAGCAGCTTAGCGGGACAAGTAGGTGGCTACACCTTC. Translating gives CASSLAGQVGGYTF.

This sequence joins TRBV7-9 and TRBJ2-4, with D unresolved. Trimming took 5 bases from V and 6 from J, leaving 8 bases between them. The CDR3 is 12 residues long. From germline, CDR1 is SEHNR and CDR2 FQNEAQ (reference sequence). The chain's CDR3 is CASSADGNIQYF. CDR3 coding DNA: TGTGCCAGCAGCGCAGACGGAAACATTCAGTACTTC. The entire variable domain, with the rest obtained from reference TRBV7-9 and TRBJ2-4, is as follows: DTGVSQNPRHKITKRGQNVTFRCDPISEHNRLYWYRQTLGQGPEFLTYFQNEAQLEKSRLLSDRFSAERPKGSFSTLEIQRTEQGDSAMYLCASSADGNIQYFGAGTRLSVL.

The table lists this clonotype with a few counts. The rearrangement uses TRBV6-5 and TRBJ2-7, with TRBD2 as a possible D gene (5 bases). CDR1 is MNHEY and CDR2 is SVGAGI in the germline V gene. The CDR3 is 13 amino acids. Trimming removed 6 bases from V and 6 bases from J, with 15 bases in between. The CDR3 DNA reads as TGTGCCAGCAGACTACTCATACGGGGCGAGCAGTACTTC. Translating it yields CASRLLIRGEQYF.

This chain uses TRBV5-1 with TRBJ1-2; D unresolved. The germline V and J ends were trimmed by 4 bases and 8 bases, with 18 bases remaining between them. From germline, CDR1 is SGHRS and CDR2 YFSETQ. The CDR3 is 14 residues long. This CDR3 reads CASSADGPLGGYTF. The DNA of the CDR3 is TGCGCCAGCAGCGCGGACGGACCTCTAGGAGGCTACACCTTC.

The chain uses TRBV7-2 and TRBJ2-3; 9 bases line up with TRBD2. There are 16 residues in the CDR3. Germline-derived CDR1 and CDR2 are SGHTA and FQGNSA. The V segment lost 4 bases and the J segment 5 bases; nucleotides outside the gene matches: 10. The CDR3 loop reads CASSSQAGGPRDTQYF. CDR3 DNA sequence: TGTGCCAGCAGCTCTCAGGCGGGGGGGCCTAGAGATACGCAGTATTTT.

The rearrangement uses TRBV3-1 and TRBJ2-1, with 7 bases matching TRBD2. The CDR3 extends over 15 amino acids. CDR1 is LGHDT, CDR2 YNNKEL, per germline (reference sequence). V was pared by 2 bases and J by 7 bases, with 8 bases of the junction left unmatched. CDR3: CASSQRHGGWNEQFF. Here the CDR3 DNA reads TGTGCCAGCAGCCAAAGGCACGGGGGGTGGAATGAGCAGTTCTTC.

Points on this clonotype: A clone one base away is much larger, so this may be a read error. This chain connects TRBV3-1 to TRBJ2-5, with TRBD2 as a possible D gene (6 bases). Germline V gives CDR1 LGHDT, CDR2 YNNKEL (reference sequence). Trimming cost V 1 base and J 4 bases, with 10 bases left between them. This CDR3 comprises 14 residues. The CDR3 reads CASSQGDWAETQYF. The DNA for the CDR3 is TGTGCCAGCAGCCAAGGGGACTGGGCAGAGACCCAGTACTTC.

The chain uses TRBV24-1 and TRBJ2-5, with D possibly being TRBD1 (6 bases). Between the trimmed V and J ends, which lost 0 bases and 4 bases, there was a span of 14 bases. The CDR3 extends over 16 amino acids. From germline, CDR1 is KGHDR and CDR2 SFDVKD. CDR3 loop: CATSDLGAGVGETQYF. CDR3 bases: TGTGCCACCAGTGATTTGGGGGCAGGGGTCGGAGAGACCCAGTACTTC.

J is TRBJ1-2 and V is TRBV6-5; 9 bases match TRBD1. CDR3 size: 15 residues. Trimming cost V 2 bases and J 5 bases; bases outside gene matches: 6. Germline CDR1 MNHEY, CDR2 SVGAGI. In DNA, the CDR3 is TGTGCCAGCAGTTACACGACAGGGGGAAGATATGGCTACACCTTC. Translating it yields CASSYTTGGRYGYTF.

The gene calls are TRBV7-9 and TRBJ2-6; TRBD2 is a possible D gene (6 bases). Germline V gene sequence: CDR1 SEHNR, CDR2 FQNEAQ (reference sequence). V gave up 4 bases and J gave up 4 bases, with 14 bases separating them. The CDR3 is made up of 16 amino acids. The chain's CDR3 is CASSSSLEGGANVLTF. In nucleotides, the CDR3 is TGTGCCAGCAGCTCCTCCTTGGAGGGGGGGGCCAACGTCCTGACTTTC.

To note about this clonotype: Mismatch with germline at one junction end may stem from a read error. The gene calls are TRBV7-7 and TRBJ2-3; 8 nucleotides line up with TRBD2. Germline V gives CDR1 SSHAT, CDR2 FNYEAQ (reference sequence). The CDR3 has 14 amino acids. The DNA for the CDR3 is TGTGCTAGCAGCCCCGGAGAGCGGGGGATGACGCAGTATTTT. Translation: CASSPGERGMTQYF.

V is TRBV6-2 or TRBV6-3 and J is TRBJ2-4; the match to TRBD2 covers 9 bases. The CDR3 contains 14 residues. Germline CDR1 and CDR2: MNHEY and SVGEGT. V shed 9 bases and J 13 bases; nucleotides not matched to a gene: 16. The CDR3 region has the DNA TGTGCCAGTGAGACTAGCGGAAATAACAATGAGCAGTACTTC. Protein sequence: CASETSGNNNEQYF.

The chain recombines TRBV9 with TRBJ2-4, with a weak D call TRBD1 (6 bases). The CDR3 totals 14 residues. V lost 4 bases and J lost 13, with 21 bases in between. Per the germline V gene, CDR1 is SGDLS and CDR2 is YYNGEE. This CDR3 reads CASSISGTHLEQYF. The CDR3 nucleotides are TGTGCCAGCAGCATCTCCGGGACACACCTTGAGCAGTACTTC. Full variable domain (remainder filled in from reference TRBV9 and TRBJ2-4): DSGVTQTPKHLITATGQRVTLRCSPRSGDLSVYWYQQSLDQGLQFLIQYYNGEERAKGNILERFSAQQFPDLHSELNLSSLELGDSALYFCASSISGTHLEQYFGAGTRLSVL.

DNA for the CDR3: TGTGCCAGCAGTGGGACAGGGGCAGGGGACACTGAAGCTTTCTTT. Protein: CASSGTGAGDTEAFF. V and J are TRBV6-5 and TRBJ1-1, with 10 positions matching TRBD1. Germline assignment: CDR1 MNHEY and CDR2 SVGAGI. J was trimmed by 3 bases and V by 5 bases; bases with no gene match: 6. The CDR3 contains 15 residues.

The J gene is TRBJ2-5, the V gene TRBV20-1; the D gene could be TRBD1 or TRBD2 (5 bases each). The CDR3 extends over 13 amino acids. From germline, CDR1 is DFQATT and CDR2 SNEGSKA (reference sequence). V dropped 2 bases and J dropped 1 base, with 8 bases sitting between them. The CDR3 here is CSARTGPQETQYF. CDR3 nucleotides: TGCAGTGCTAGAACGGGGCCCCAAGAGACCCAGTACTTC.

The genes are TRBV12-5 and TRBJ2-3; D not certain. Looked up from germline, CDR1 is LGHNT and CDR2 is FRNRAP. CDR3 size: 13 residues. Trimming cost V 3 bases and J 3 bases, with 7 bases left between them. The CDR3 here is CASGLPRTDTQYF. The CDR3 DNA sequence: TGTGCTAGTGGTTTACCTCGGACAGATACGCAGTATTTT.

This sequence joins TRBV4-1 and TRBJ2-4; D remains unclear. V shed 0 bases and J shed 6 bases, with 12 bases lying between them. The germline gives CDR1 MGHRA, CDR2 YSYEKL. The CDR3 runs to 15 residues. DNA for the CDR3: TGCGCCAGCAGCCAAGATTTCCCCTTCAGAAACATTCAGTACTTC. Protein sequence: CASSQDFPFRNIQYF.

The CDR3 nucleotides read TGCGCCAGCAGCCACAACAGACAGGGTGGCAATGAGCAGTTCTTC. Translated: CASSHNRQGGNEQFF. The chain has TRBV4-3 and TRBJ2-1; 7 bases match TRBD1. The germline V gene encodes CDR1 LGHNA and CDR2 YSLEER. V lost 3 bases and J lost 6; bases outside the gene matches: 8. The CDR3 is made up of 15 amino acids.

V is TRBV5-6 and J is TRBJ2-6; D not certain. Germline CDR1 is SGHDT and CDR2 is YYEEEE. Trimming took off 3 bases at V and 4 bases at J, with 5 bases between the two ends. This CDR3 contains 13 residues. The CDR3: CASSSWGANVLTF. The CDR3 region has the DNA TGTGCCAGCAGCTCGTGGGGGGCCAACGTCCTGACTTTC.

In this sample, this clonotype turned up once. The chain links TRBV20-1 to TRBJ2-1; 9 nucleotides align to TRBD2. CDR1 and CDR2 (germline): DFQATT, SNEGSKA (reference sequence). This CDR3 has 14 residues. Trimming at V came to 4 bases and at J to 4 bases, leaving 5 bases not matched to a gene. The CDR3 region is CSAKTSGPYNEQFF. CDR3 bases: TGCAGTGCTAAGACTAGCGGACCATACAATGAGCAGTTCTTC.

V and J are TRBV20-1 and TRBJ2-3, with 13 bases fitting TRBD2. V shed 5 bases, J shed 2 bases, and the junction held 10 bases outside the gene matches. This CDR3 has 17 amino acids. Germline assignment: CDR1 DFQATT and CDR2 SNEGSKA (reference sequence). This CDR3 reads CSAPGLAGAGLTDTQYF. The CDR3 DNA is TGCAGTGCTCCAGGACTAGCGGGGGCTGGGCTCACAGATACGCAGTATTTT.